This passage covers 21 T cell receptor beta chains from one sample sequenced in a study of human T cells and chemical hapten exposure. Time point described: pre-sensitization, week 0. This sample's treatment: therapeutic diphenylcyclopropenone sensitization with weekly scalp DPC. One entry per CDR3 protein, called by TCRdb with MiXCR from the RACE reads. Among roughly 250,000 distinct CDR3 sequences listed, about 8.1% were seen once. Here the sequenced sample was whole blood, taken in connection with sensitization to the hapten diphenylcyclopropenone (DPC). Receptor source: a woman between 40 and 50 years old with alopecia areata. Some clones in this sample may be carry-over from other donors' samples.

This clonotype has ten or more counts. The CDR3 here is CASSLLGGEQFF. The DNA for the CDR3 is TGTGCCAGCAGCTTACTAGGTGGTGAGCAGTTCTTC. This sequence joins TRBV7-3 and TRBJ2-1; no reliable D call. Germline assignment: CDR1 SGHTA and CDR2 FQGTGA. Trimming took off 2 bases at V and 9 bases at J, with 8 bases between the two ends. The CDR3 extends over 12 amino acids.

The chain joins TRBV25-1 to TRBJ1-1; the D is unclear. The CDR3 spans 13 residues. The V end was cut by 8 bases, the J end by 0 bases, with 10 bases between. Germline-derived CDR1 and CDR2 are MGHDK and SYGVNS. CDR3 region: CASAAVLNTEAFF. CDR3 in DNA: TGTGCCAGCGCGGCGGTACTGAACACTGAAGCTTTCTTT.

The V and J genes are TRBV10-3 and TRBJ2-2; D is uncertain. CDR1 ENHRY and CDR2 SYGVKD come from the germline V gene. Deletions cut 4 bases from V and 3 bases from J, with 3 bases between. The CDR3 is 12 amino acids. The CDR3 loop reads CAISVYTGELFF. The CDR3 DNA sequence: TGTGCCATCAGTGTGTACACCGGGGAGCTGTTTTTT.

This clonotype was detected only a few times. The rearrangement joins TRBV28 to TRBJ2-3; tentative D call: TRBD2 (5 bases). This CDR3 spans 13 amino acids. Germline values: CDR1 MDHEN, CDR2 SYDVKM. The CDR3 DNA is TGTGGAAAGAGGGCGGGTGGCACAGATACGCAGTATTTT. Protein sequence: CGKRAGGTDTQYF.

Many counts were recorded for this clonotype. This chain connects TRBV7-2 to TRBJ2-3; D unresolved. The CDR3 has 14 residues. Germline CDR1 and CDR2: SGHTA and FQGNSA. With 1 base removed from V and 1 base from J, the gap between germline ends came to 6 bases. CDR3 loop: CASSLGYRTDTQYF. CDR3 nucleotide sequence: TGTGCCAGCAGCTTAGGTTACCGCACAGATACGCAGTATTTT. The complete variable domain, with remaining parts taken from reference TRBV7-2 and TRBJ2-3, reads GAGVSQSPSNKVTEKGKDVELRCDPISGHTALYWYRQSLGQGLEFLIYFQGNSAPDKSGLPSDRFSAERTGGSVSTLTIQRTQQEDSAVYLCASSLGYRTDTQYFGPGTRLTVL.

This chain's CDR3 is CASSLVPAGSYEQYF. The CDR3 DNA is TGTGCCAGCAGCTTAGTTCCAGCGGGGTCCTACGAGCAGTACTTC. V and J are TRBV7-2 and TRBJ2-7; TRBD2 matches 7 bases. CDR1 is SGHTA, CDR2 FQGNSA, per germline. After removal of 1 base from V and 1 base from J, the junction contained 4 bases not matched to a gene. The CDR3 extends over 15 amino acids.

The gene calls are TRBV18 and TRBJ1-1, with 7 nucleotides matching TRBD1. CDR1 and CDR2 (germline): KGHSH, LQKENI. CDR3 length: 16 amino acids. The V segment lost 6 bases and the J segment 0 bases; nucleotides outside the gene matches: 10. CDR3 DNA: TGTGCCAGCTCCCAAGGACAGGCCGATTTGAACACTGAAGCTTTCTTT. Its translation: CASSQGQADLNTEAFF.

This clonotype was seen more than once but under ten times. This chain uses TRBV5-1 with TRBJ2-1, with D possibly TRBD2 on 6 matching bases. The CDR3 spans 11 residues. With 4 bases removed from V and 13 bases from J, the gap between germline ends came to 12 bases. Germline CDR1 reads SGHRS; CDR2 reads YFSETQ. CDR3: CASSPGLDQFF. CDR3 DNA: TGCGCCAGCAGCCCGGGACTGGATCAGTTCTTC.

The CDR3 spells CASSHGQGYQETQYF. As DNA, the CDR3 is TGCGCCAGCAGCCACGGACAGGGGTACCAAGAGACCCAGTACTTC. The chain uses TRBV5-1 and TRBJ2-5, with 9 bases matching TRBD1. The V segment lost 4 bases and the J segment 0 bases; nucleotides outside the gene matches: 4. CDR1 SGHRS and CDR2 YFSETQ come from the germline V gene. The CDR3 runs 15 residues.

This clonotype was observed a handful of times. V usage is TRBV4-3 and J usage is TRBJ2-1, with 8 bases aligning to TRBD2. CDR1 is LGHNA, CDR2 YSLEER, per germline. The CDR3 consists of 16 residues. V was clipped by 0 bases and J by 0 bases; unmatched bases: 1. CDR3 sequence (DNA): TGCGCCAGCAGCCAAGAAGCGGGAGACTCCTACAATGAGCAGTTCTTC. Its translation is CASSQEAGDSYNEQFF.

This clonotype was counted only a few times. The rearrangement links TRBV6-5 to TRBJ1-2; 9 bases are a match to TRBD1. Germline CDR1 reads MNHEY; CDR2 reads SVGAGI. The CDR3 sequence is 14 residues long. With V trimmed by 2 bases and J by 6 bases, 4 bases remained unmatched. CDR3 bases: TGTGCCAGCAGTTACGACAGGGGGACGCATGGCTACACCTTC. Protein product: CASSYDRGTHGYTF.

The gene calls are TRBV6-2 or TRBV6-3 and TRBJ2-7; 7 bases agree with TRBD2. V was pared by 0 bases and J by 13 bases, with 6 bases of the junction left unmatched. CDR3 length: 12 amino acids. The germline CDR1 and CDR2 sequences are MNHEY and SVGEGT. CDR3 protein: CASSYSRTGGYF. The CDR3 coding sequence is TGTGCCAGCAGTTACTCTAGAACGGGAGGATACTTC.

This clonotype occurred many times. This chain links TRBV28 with TRBJ2-3, with 12 bases aligning to TRBD2. This CDR3 spans 17 amino acids. The ends lost 5 bases at V and 2 bases at J; junction bases unmatched: 8. The germline CDR1 and CDR2 sequences are MDHEN and SYDVKM. CDR3 nucleotide sequence: TGTGCCAGCAGTGGGCTAGCGGGAGGGCGGAACACAGATACGCAGTATTTT. Translated, it gives CASSGLAGGRNTDTQYF.

In this sample, this clonotype turned up a few times. In DNA, the CDR3 is TGTGCCAGCAGCCGATTCACAGGGAGTGGGAATGAGCAGTTCTTC. Residues: CASSRFTGSGNEQFF. The chain links TRBV4-2 to TRBJ2-1, with D possibly being TRBD1 (6 bases). In germline, CDR1 is LGHNA, CDR2 YNFKEQ. This CDR3 contains 15 residues. The ends were cut back, 4 bases at V and 7 bases at J, with 17 bases in the middle.

The table lists this clonotype with a few counts. This rearrangement joins TRBV4-2 to TRBJ1-3; D is unclear. V was shortened by 0 bases and J by 0 bases, with 3 bases between the two germline ends. The CDR3 runs 14 residues. Germline lookup yields CDR1 LGHNA and CDR2 YNFKEQ. CDR3 amino acids: CASSQEFSGNTIYF. In DNA form, the CDR3 reads TGTGCCAGCAGCCAAGAATTCTCTGGAAACACCATATATTTT.

This clonotype appeared a few times. The gene calls are TRBV12-3 or TRBV12-4 and TRBJ2-1; tentatively, D is TRBD1 (6 bases). V lost 6 bases, J lost 7 bases, and 22 bases lay in between. The CDR3 totals 16 residues. CDR3 DNA sequence: TGTGCCAGCAGACCACCGGGACACGGAATGAGGAATGAGCAGTTCTTC. Translation: CASRPPGHGMRNEQFF.

In this sample, this clonotype turned up a few times. The gene calls are TRBV29-1 and TRBJ1-1; TRBD1 might be the D (5 bases). This CDR3 has 14 residues. V gave up 4 bases and J gave up 1 base, with 13 bases separating them. CDR1 is SQVTM and CDR2 is ANQGSEA in the germline V gene. This CDR3 is CSVAEGAPNTEAFF. Written as DNA, the CDR3 is TGCAGCGTTGCAGAAGGGGCGCCGAACACTGAAGCTTTCTTT.

The J gene is TRBJ2-1, the V gene TRBV9, with D possibly matching TRBD1 (5 bases). Germline lookup yields CDR1 SGDLS and CDR2 YYNGEE. There are 14 residues in the CDR3. Trimming left V 6 bases short and J 3 bases short, with 13 bases between. The CDR3 reads CASNPGSDYNEQFF. CDR3 nucleotide sequence: TGTGCCAGCAACCCAGGGTCGGACTACAATGAGCAGTTCTTC.

The rearrangement links TRBV5-1 to TRBJ1-3; possible D gene TRBD1, 5 bases. The CDR3 spans 17 residues. Germline values: CDR1 SGHRS, CDR2 YFSETQ. Deletions cut 0 bases from V and 0 bases from J, with 13 bases between. CDR3 nucleotide sequence: TGCGCCAGCAGCTTGGAGGCAGGGAAGAGCTCTGGAAACACCATATATTTT. It translates to CASSLEAGKSSGNTIYF.

This clonotype turned up a few times. The chain couples TRBV12-3 or TRBV12-4 to TRBJ1-2; D remains unclear. Trimming shortened V by 3 bases and J by 4 bases, and 3 bases separated the two germline ends. The length of the CDR3 is 11 residues. The CDR3 DNA reads TGTGCCAGCAGTTTCCTCTATGGCTACACCTTC. It specifies CASSFLYGYTF.

This clonotype was recorded a few times. This chain uses TRBV6-2 or TRBV6-3 with TRBJ1-2; 7 nucleotides line up with TRBD1. The trim removed 6 bases at V and 3 bases at J, leaving 4 bases unmatched. CDR1 is MNHEY, CDR2 SVGEGT, per germline. This CDR3 is 13 amino acids long. CDR3 sequence reads: CASRPTGDYGYTF. The CDR3, as DNA: TGTGCCAGCAGACCCACAGGGGACTATGGCTACACCTTC.